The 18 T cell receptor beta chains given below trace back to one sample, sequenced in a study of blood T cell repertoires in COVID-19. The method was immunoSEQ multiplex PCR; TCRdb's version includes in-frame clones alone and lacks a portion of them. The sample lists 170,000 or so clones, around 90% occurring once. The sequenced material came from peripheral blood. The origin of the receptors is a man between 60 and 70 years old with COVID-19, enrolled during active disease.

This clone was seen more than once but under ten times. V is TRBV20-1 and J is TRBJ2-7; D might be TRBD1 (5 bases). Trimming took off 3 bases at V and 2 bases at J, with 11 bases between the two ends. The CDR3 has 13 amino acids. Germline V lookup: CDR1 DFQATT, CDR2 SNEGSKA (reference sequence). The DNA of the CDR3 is TGCAGTGCTAGTCCAGGGCCAACCTACGAGCAGTACTTC. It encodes CSASPGPTYEQYF.

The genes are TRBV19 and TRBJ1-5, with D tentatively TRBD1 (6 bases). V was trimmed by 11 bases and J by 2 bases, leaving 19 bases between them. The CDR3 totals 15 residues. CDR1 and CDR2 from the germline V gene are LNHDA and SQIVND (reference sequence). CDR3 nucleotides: TGTGCCTCGACGGCCCTACAGGGCCGCAATCAGCCCCAGCATTTT. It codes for CASTALQGRNQPQHF.

CDR3 loop: CASSTRGRRETQYF. CDR3 in DNA: TGTGCCAGCAGTACCCGCGGGCGGCGGGAGACCCAGTACTTC. This chain links TRBV27 with TRBJ2-5; TRBD2 is a possible D gene (5 bases). The length of the CDR3 is 14 residues. From germline, CDR1 is MNHEY and CDR2 SMNVEV (reference sequence). V shed 5 bases and J shed 5 bases, with 15 bases lying between them.

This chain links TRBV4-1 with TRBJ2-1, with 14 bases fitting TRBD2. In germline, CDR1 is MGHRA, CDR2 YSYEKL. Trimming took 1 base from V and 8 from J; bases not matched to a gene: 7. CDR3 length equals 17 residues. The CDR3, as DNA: TGCGCCAGCAGCCAAGGGAGACTAGCGGGGGGGGCGGATGAGCAGTTCTTC. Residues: CASSQGRLAGGADEQFF.

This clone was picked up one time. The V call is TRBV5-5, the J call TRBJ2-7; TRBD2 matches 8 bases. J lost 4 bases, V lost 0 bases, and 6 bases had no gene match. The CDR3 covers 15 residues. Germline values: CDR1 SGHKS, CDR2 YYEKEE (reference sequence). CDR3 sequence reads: CASSLEGRGEYEQYF. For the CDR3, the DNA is TGTGCCAGCAGCTTGGAGGGGCGGGGGGAATACGAGCAGTACTTC.

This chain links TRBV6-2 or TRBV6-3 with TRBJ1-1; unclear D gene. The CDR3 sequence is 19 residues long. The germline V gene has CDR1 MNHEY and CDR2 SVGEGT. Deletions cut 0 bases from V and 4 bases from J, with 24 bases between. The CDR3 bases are TGTGCCAGCAGTTACTCGACGTTGCCAACACTAAAGGATGGCACTGAAGCTTTCTTT. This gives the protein CASSYSTLPTLKDGTEAFF.

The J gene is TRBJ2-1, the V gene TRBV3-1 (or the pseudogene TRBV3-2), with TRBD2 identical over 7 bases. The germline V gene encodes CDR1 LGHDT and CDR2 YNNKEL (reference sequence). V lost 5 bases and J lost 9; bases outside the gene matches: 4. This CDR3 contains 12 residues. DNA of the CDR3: TGTGCCAGCAGCAATGCGGGAGCTGAGCAGTTCTTC. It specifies CASSNAGAEQFF.

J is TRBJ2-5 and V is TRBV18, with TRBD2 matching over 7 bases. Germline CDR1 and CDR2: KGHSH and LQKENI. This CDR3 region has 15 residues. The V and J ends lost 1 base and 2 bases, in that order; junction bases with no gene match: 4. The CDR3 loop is CASSPRGEGQETQYF. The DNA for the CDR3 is TGTGCCAGCTCACCACGGGGGGAGGGACAAGAGACCCAGTACTTC.

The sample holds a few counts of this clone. In DNA form, the CDR3 reads TGCGCCAGCAGCGAAGATATAGGACTAGCGGGGGCCAATGAGCAGTTCTTC. Residues: CASSEDIGLAGANEQFF. The V and J genes are TRBV5-1 and TRBJ2-1; TRBD2 agrees at 13 bases. In germline, CDR1 is SGHRS, CDR2 YFSETQ. After removal of 4 bases from V and 6 bases from J, the junction contained 10 bases not matched to a gene. This CDR3 comprises 17 residues.

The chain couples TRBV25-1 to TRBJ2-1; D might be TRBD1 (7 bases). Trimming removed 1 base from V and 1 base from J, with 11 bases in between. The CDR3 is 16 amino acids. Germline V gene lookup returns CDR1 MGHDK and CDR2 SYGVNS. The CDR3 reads CASSEFAGGSYNEQFF. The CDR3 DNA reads TGTGCCAGCAGTGAATTCGCAGGGGGGTCCTACAATGAGCAGTTCTTC. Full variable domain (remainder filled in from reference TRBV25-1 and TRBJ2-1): EADIYQTPRYLVIGTGKKITLECSQTMGHDKMYWYQQDPGMELHLIHYSYGVNSTEKGDLSSESTVSRIRTEHFPLTLESARPSHTSQYLCASSEFAGGSYNEQFFGPGTRLTVL.

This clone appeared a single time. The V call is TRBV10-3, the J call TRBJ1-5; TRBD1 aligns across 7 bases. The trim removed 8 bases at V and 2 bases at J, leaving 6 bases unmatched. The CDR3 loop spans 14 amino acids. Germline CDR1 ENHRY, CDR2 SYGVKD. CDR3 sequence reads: CAIGRQGGNQPQHF. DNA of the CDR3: TGTGCCATCGGGAGGCAGGGGGGCAATCAGCCCCAGCATTTT.

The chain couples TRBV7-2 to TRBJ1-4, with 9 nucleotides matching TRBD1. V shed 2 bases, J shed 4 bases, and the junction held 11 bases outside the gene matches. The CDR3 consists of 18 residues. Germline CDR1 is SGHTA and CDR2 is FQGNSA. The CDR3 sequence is CASSLRQGGSSDNEKLFF. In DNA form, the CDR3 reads TGTGCCAGCAGCTTACGACAGGGGGGATCGTCAGATAATGAAAAACTGTTTTTT.

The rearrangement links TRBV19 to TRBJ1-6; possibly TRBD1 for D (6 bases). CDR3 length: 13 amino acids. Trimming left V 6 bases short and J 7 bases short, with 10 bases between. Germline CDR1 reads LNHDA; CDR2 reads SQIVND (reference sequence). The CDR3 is CASSFDRNSPLHF. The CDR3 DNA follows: TGTGCCAGTAGCTTTGACAGGAATTCACCCCTCCACTTT.

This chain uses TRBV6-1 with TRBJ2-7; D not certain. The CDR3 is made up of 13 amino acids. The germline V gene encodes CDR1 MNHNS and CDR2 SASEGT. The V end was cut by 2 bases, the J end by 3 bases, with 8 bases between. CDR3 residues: CASSENAHYEQYF. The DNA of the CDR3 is TGTGCCAGCAGTGAAAACGCGCACTACGAGCAGTACTTC.

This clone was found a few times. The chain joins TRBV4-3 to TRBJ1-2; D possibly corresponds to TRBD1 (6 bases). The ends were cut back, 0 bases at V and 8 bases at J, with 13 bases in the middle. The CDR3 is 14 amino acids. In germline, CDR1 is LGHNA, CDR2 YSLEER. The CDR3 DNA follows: TGCGCCAGCAGCCAAGATTGGGGGGGGCGCGGCTACACCTTC. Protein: CASSQDWGGRGYTF.

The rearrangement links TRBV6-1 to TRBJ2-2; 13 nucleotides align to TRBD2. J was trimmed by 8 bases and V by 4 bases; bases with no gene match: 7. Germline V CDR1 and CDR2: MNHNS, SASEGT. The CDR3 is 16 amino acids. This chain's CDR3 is CASSGTSGRLLGELFF. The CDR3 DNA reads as TGTGCCAGCAGTGGGACTAGCGGGAGACTTTTAGGGGAGCTGTTTTTT.

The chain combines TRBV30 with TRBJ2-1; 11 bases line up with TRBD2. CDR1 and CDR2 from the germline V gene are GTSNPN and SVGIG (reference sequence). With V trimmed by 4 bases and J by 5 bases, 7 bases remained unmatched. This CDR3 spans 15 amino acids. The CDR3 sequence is CAWTKGTSGNNEQFF. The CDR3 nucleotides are TGTGCCTGGACCAAAGGGACTAGCGGAAACAATGAGCAGTTCTTC.

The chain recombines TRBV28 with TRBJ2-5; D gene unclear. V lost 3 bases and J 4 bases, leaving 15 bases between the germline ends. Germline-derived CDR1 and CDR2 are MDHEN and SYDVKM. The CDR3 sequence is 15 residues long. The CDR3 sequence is CASSFFGSRGETQYF. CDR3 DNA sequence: TGTGCCAGCAGTTTTTTTGGCAGCCGAGGAGAGACCCAGTACTTC.